This entry lists 29 T cell receptor beta chains sequenced from one sample in a study of blood T cell repertoires in COVID-19. The table came from immunoSEQ multiplex PCR; TCRdb's copy has only in-frame clones and leaves some out. The profile shows about 120,000 clones, 60% to 85% of them singletons. Input material: peripheral blood. The origin of the receptors is a man in his 70s with acute or convalescent COVID-19.

The V and J genes are TRBV4-3 and TRBJ2-3, with 9 bases identical to TRBD2. The CDR3 runs to 14 residues. Germline V gene lookup returns CDR1 LGHNA and CDR2 YSLEER. V trimming: 6 bases; J trimming: 0 bases; junction bases outside the gene matches: 1. CDR3 sequence reads: CASRSGGSTDTQYF. The DNA of the CDR3 is TGCGCCAGCAGAAGCGGGGGGAGCACAGATACGCAGTATTTT.

The J gene is TRBJ1-1, the V gene TRBV5-1, with 9 bases that match TRBD1. The ends lost 2 bases at V and 0 bases at J; junction bases unmatched: 5. The CDR3 is 16 residues long. Germline CDR1 and CDR2: SGHRS and YFSETQ. DNA for the CDR3: TGCGCCAGCAGCTTAGGACAGGGGACTTTGAACACTGAAGCTTTCTTT. As protein: CASSLGQGTLNTEAFF. The variable domain in full, completed from reference TRBV5-1 and TRBJ1-1, reads KAGVTQTPRYLIKTRGQQVTLSCSPISGHRSVSWYQQTPGQGLQFLFEYFSETQRNKGNFPGRFSGRQFSNSRSEMNVSTLELGDSALYLCASSLGQGTLNTEAFFGQGTRLTVV.

V is TRBV12-5 and J is TRBJ2-7; D is uncertain. The length of the CDR3 is 15 residues. Germline V gene data show CDR1 as LGHNT and CDR2 as FRNRAP. Between the trimmed V and J ends, which lost 6 bases and 0 bases, there was a span of 15 bases. The CDR3 region is CASGSESQFSYEQYF. The CDR3 DNA is TGTGCTAGTGGATCAGAGTCACAGTTCTCCTACGAGCAGTACTTC. The whole variable domain, remainder taken from reference TRBV12-5 and TRBJ2-7, is DARVTQTPRHKVTEMGQEVTMRCQPILGHNTVFWYRQTMMQGLELLAYFRNRAPLDDSGMPKDRFSAEMPDATLATLKIQPSEPRDSAVYFCASGSESQFSYEQYFGPGTRLTVT.

The rearrangement uses TRBV5-1 and TRBJ1-1, with D perhaps matching TRBD1 (5 bases). CDR1 and CDR2 from the germline V gene are SGHRS and YFSETQ. Trimming took off 0 bases at V and 5 bases at J, with 14 bases between the two ends. There are 15 residues in the CDR3. The CDR3 region has the DNA TGCGCCAGCAGCTTGGCCCAGGGAGGTATGACTGAAGCTTTCTTT. This translates into CASSLAQGGMTEAFF.

The rearrangement links TRBV25-1 to TRBJ2-2, with 7 bases matching TRBD1. Germline-derived CDR1 and CDR2 are MGHDK and SYGVNS. The CDR3 totals 15 residues. With V trimmed by 6 bases and J by 6 bases, 10 bases remained unmatched. This chain's CDR3 is CASSLQSTGAGELFF. CDR3 in DNA: TGTGCCAGCAGCCTACAATCCACAGGGGCCGGGGAGCTGTTTTTT.

This clone came up a few times. V and J are TRBV5-5 and TRBJ1-2; possibly TRBD1 for D (6 bases). In germline, CDR1 is SGHKS, CDR2 YYEKEE (reference sequence). V lost 0 bases to trimming and J lost 3 bases, with 12 bases between them. CDR3 length: 15 residues. CDR3 protein: CASSLGQGIYYGYTF. In DNA form, the CDR3 reads TGTGCCAGCAGCTTGGGGCAGGGGATATACTATGGCTACACCTTC.

The chain carries TRBV11-1 and TRBJ2-1; D might be TRBD1 (6 bases). Germline CDR1 and CDR2: SGHAT and FQDESV (reference sequence). V lost 1 base and J lost 1, with 8 bases in between. This CDR3 region has 15 residues. This CDR3 is CASSLGGGSYNEQFF. The CDR3 nucleotides read TGTGCCAGCAGCTTAGGAGGGGGATCCTACAATGAGCAGTTCTTC.

The rearrangement joins TRBV4-2 to TRBJ2-3, with TRBD2 identical over 9 bases. V shed 1 base and J 0 bases; nucleotides not matched to a gene: 2. CDR3 length: 16 residues. Germline CDR1 LGHNA, CDR2 YNFKEQ. DNA for the CDR3: TGTGCCAGCAGCCAAGGAAGCGGGGGGAGCACAGATACGCAGTATTTT. Residues: CASSQGSGGSTDTQYF.

V is TRBV6-2 or TRBV6-3 and J is TRBJ2-5; 10 nucleotides agree with TRBD2. The V gene's germline CDR1 is MNHEY and CDR2 SVGEGT. J lost 0 bases, V lost 5 bases, and 15 bases had no gene match. There are 19 residues in the CDR3. The CDR3 nucleotides read TGTGCCAGCAGTCTGACCCTAGCGGGGGATCTAAGGTACCAAGAGACCCAGTACTTC. Protein sequence: CASSLTLAGDLRYQETQYF.

The V and J genes are TRBV5-5 and TRBJ1-2; 10 bases align to TRBD1. Trimming removed 4 bases from V and 2 bases from J; junction bases left unmatched: 2. Looked up from germline, CDR1 is SGHKS and CDR2 is YYEKEE (reference sequence). This CDR3 has 14 amino acids. The CDR3 coding sequence is TGTGCCAGCAGCCAGGGACAGGGGAACTATGGCTACACCTTC. It codes for CASSQGQGNYGYTF.

The rearrangement links TRBV6-6 to TRBJ1-1; tentatively, D is TRBD1 (6 bases). Looked up from germline, CDR1 is MNHNY and CDR2 is SVGAGI (reference sequence). The CDR3 runs to 15 residues. V was trimmed by 7 bases and J by 0 bases, leaving 15 bases between them. The CDR3 DNA follows: TGTGCCAGCAAATTCGCCCAGGGGATGAACACTGAAGCTTTCTTT. This translates into CASKFAQGMNTEAFF.

The chain uses TRBV12-5 and TRBJ1-1; possible D gene TRBD1, 6 bases. The germline V and J ends were trimmed by 3 bases and 7 bases, with 12 bases remaining between them. The CDR3 spans 13 residues. The germline gives CDR1 LGHNT, CDR2 FRNRAP. The CDR3 DNA follows: TGTGCTAGTGGTTTTGGGGGGGCTGGTGAAGCTTTCTTT. Its translation is CASGFGGAGEAFF.

This clone has only one observation. The chain links TRBV6-5 to TRBJ2-2; 7 nucleotides agree with TRBD1. The junction had 8 bases not matched to a gene; V was cut back by 10 bases and J by 6 bases. The CDR3 totals 13 residues. Germline loops: CDR1 MNHEY, CDR2 SVGAGI. CDR3 loop: CATTTGLAGELFF. Written as DNA, the CDR3 is TGTGCCACAACGACAGGGTTGGCCGGGGAGCTGTTTTTT.

At least ten counts were recorded for this clone. J is TRBJ1-2 and V is TRBV6-2 or TRBV6-3; 10 bases align to TRBD1. The germline CDR1 and CDR2 sequences are MNHEY and SVGEGT. Germline trimming cut 6 bases from V and 8 bases from J; bases unmatched to any gene: 12. There are 15 residues in the CDR3. DNA of the CDR3: TGTGCCAGCAGCGACAGGGGGCAAGTTCGTTGGGGCTACACCTTC. This gives the protein CASSDRGQVRWGYTF.

The J gene is TRBJ2-5, the V gene TRBV15; no reliable D call. The germline CDR1 and CDR2 sequences are LNHNV and YYDKDF (reference sequence). This CDR3 has 14 amino acids. V was cut by 0 bases and J by 5 bases, with 10 bases left in between. This CDR3 reads CATSRDKAAETQYF. CDR3 DNA sequence: TGTGCCACCAGCAGAGATAAAGCCGCGGAGACCCAGTACTTC.

The chain uses TRBV7-9 and TRBJ2-1, with D possibly TRBD2 on 6 matching bases. This CDR3 spans 18 amino acids. Germline-derived CDR1 and CDR2 are SEHNR and FQNEAQ (reference sequence). V gave up 5 bases and J gave up 6 bases, with 26 bases separating them. The DNA for the CDR3 is TGTGCCAGCAGCCCAGGGTCAGTGTGGGGAGGAACGGGCAATGAGCAGTTCTTC. Amino acid sequence: CASSPGSVWGGTGNEQFF.

The J gene is TRBJ1-5, the V gene TRBV12-5, with a weak D call TRBD1 (5 bases). V was cut by 5 bases and J by 0 bases, with 14 bases left in between. CDR1 and CDR2 (germline): LGHNT, FRNRAP. The CDR3 runs to 16 residues. The CDR3 region is CASGPGSGNSNQPQHF. The CDR3 nucleotides are TGTGCTAGTGGTCCCGGGTCAGGGAATAGCAATCAGCCCCAGCATTTT.

This chain links TRBV6-5 with TRBJ2-7; D possibly corresponds to TRBD2 (6 bases). CDR1 and CDR2 (germline): MNHEY, SVGAGI. Trimming shortened V by 8 bases and J by 5 bases, and 19 bases separated the two germline ends. The CDR3 is made up of 14 amino acids. CDR3 coding DNA: TGTGCCAGCGCTACTCCGGGACTGCTTCACGAGCAGTACTTC. This translates into CASATPGLLHEQYF.

The CDR3 DNA is TGCGCCAGCAGCTTGTTCCGGGTTGGTGCCGAGACCCAGTACTTC. Its protein is CASSLFRVGAETQYF. V is TRBV5-1 and J is TRBJ2-5; D is ambiguous. The V end lost 1 base, the J end lost 5 bases, and 15 bases lay between the germline ends. This CDR3 is 15 amino acids long. Germline CDR1 SGHRS, CDR2 YFSETQ. Based on the CDR3 plus reference TRBV5-1 and TRBJ2-5, the full variable domain is KAGVTQTPRYLIKTRGQQVTLSCSPISGHRSVSWYQQTPGQGLQFLFEYFSETQRNKGNFPGRFSGRQFSNSRSEMNVSTLELGDSALYLCASSLFRVGAETQYFGPGTRLLVL.

V usage is TRBV4-1 and J usage is TRBJ2-5; 7 bases agree with TRBD2. This CDR3 has 15 amino acids. V lost 7 bases and J lost 4; bases outside the gene matches: 12. CDR1 is MGHRA, CDR2 YSYEKL, per germline. CDR3 sequence: CASTGDGGSTETQYF. The CDR3 bases are TGCGCCAGCACCGGGGACGGGGGGTCAACAGAGACCCAGTACTTC.

The rearrangement joins TRBV9 to TRBJ2-7; 8 bases are shared with TRBD2. Trimming at V came to 0 bases and at J to 6 bases, leaving 11 bases not matched to a gene. The CDR3 has 16 amino acids. Looked up from germline, CDR1 is SGDLS and CDR2 is YYNGEE. The CDR3 region has the DNA TGTGCCAGCAGCGTAGCTGGGACTAGGTCCCCGTTCGAGCAGTACTTC. It yields the protein CASSVAGTRSPFEQYF.

Remarks on this clone: Other DNA sequences from this sample encode an identical CDR3 as well. The rearrangement uses TRBV6-5 and TRBJ2-3; 10 nucleotides align to TRBD1. The CDR3 consists of 14 residues. Germline V CDR1 and CDR2: MNHEY, SVGAGI. J lost 3 bases, V lost 6 bases, and 3 bases had no gene match. The DNA for the CDR3 is TGTGCCAGCAGACGGGGACAGGGGACAGATACGCAGTATTTT. Translation: CASRRGQGTDTQYF.

This chain uses TRBV4-1 with TRBJ1-6; 7 bases are a match to TRBD1. V dropped 1 base and J dropped 5; count of bases not matched to a gene: 11. Germline CDR1 reads MGHRA; CDR2 reads YSYEKL. The CDR3 consists of 18 residues. CDR3 sequence (DNA): TGCGCCAGCAGCCAAGCCCCTCCACGACAGGGAGATAATTCACCCCTCCACTTT. Its translation is CASSQAPPRQGDNSPLHF.

The chain recombines TRBV9 with TRBJ2-2, with 8 nucleotides matching TRBD2. V trimming: 1 base; J trimming: 6 bases; junction bases outside the gene matches: 8. The CDR3 spans 16 residues. CDR1 is SGDLS, CDR2 YYNGEE, per germline. The CDR3, as DNA: TGTGCCAGCAGCGTATCTTCGGGGGGGGCCGCCGGGGAGCTGTTTTTT. Translated: CASSVSSGGAAGELFF. Full variable domain (missing parts from reference TRBV9 and TRBJ2-2): DSGVTQTPKHLITATGQRVTLRCSPRSGDLSVYWYQQSLDQGLQFLIQYYNGEERAKGNILERFSAQQFPDLHSELNLSSLELGDSALYFCASSVSSGGAAGELFFGEGSRLTVL.

J is TRBJ2-7 and V is TRBV11-3, with TRBD2 as a possible D gene (6 bases). Germline V gives CDR1 SGHNT, CDR2 YENEEA. This CDR3 is 13 amino acids long. V was pared by 2 bases and J by 6 bases, with 11 bases between. CDR3 loop: CASSLLSSGEQYF. The DNA for the CDR3 is TGTGCCAGCAGCTTACTAAGTAGCGGCGAGCAGTACTTC.

About this clone: This sample includes further DNA sequences coding for the same CDR3. V gene TRBV5-1 combines with J gene TRBJ1-2; D unclear. The CDR3 loop spans 13 amino acids. V dropped 6 bases and J dropped 0 bases, with 9 bases sitting between them. CDR1 and CDR2 (germline): SGHRS, YFSETQ. CDR3 nucleotide sequence: TGCGCCAGCACCCCCGGGGCTAACTATGGCTACACCTTC. Translating it yields CASTPGANYGYTF. The full variable domain, its missing parts supplied by reference TRBV5-1 and TRBJ1-2, is KAGVTQTPRYLIKTRGQQVTLSCSPISGHRSVSWYQQTPGQGLQFLFEYFSETQRNKGNFPGRFSGRQFSNSRSEMNVSTLELGDSALYLCASTPGANYGYTFGSGTRLTVV.

The chain employs TRBV5-4 and TRBJ2-3; weak D call: TRBD2 (5 bases). The V gene lost 5 bases and the J gene lost 2 bases, with 12 bases spanning the gap. The CDR3 spans 14 residues. CDR1 is SGHNT and CDR2 is YYREEE in the germline V gene (reference sequence). CDR3 protein: CASSQERYTDTQYF. The CDR3 DNA is TGTGCCAGCAGTCAAGAGCGGTACACAGATACGCAGTATTTT.

This sequence joins TRBV12-3 or TRBV12-4 and TRBJ2-1; D possibly corresponds to TRBD2 (6 bases). Trimming cost V 2 bases and J 9 bases, with 11 bases left between them. The length of the CDR3 is 13 residues. CDR3: CASSLPWRGEQFF. DNA of the CDR3: TGTGCCAGCAGTTTACCATGGCGGGGTGAGCAGTTCTTC.

The chain recombines TRBV6-5 with TRBJ1-5; 9 bases match TRBD1. V lost 6 bases to trimming and J lost 5 bases; unmatched junction nucleotides: 5. The CDR3 length is 14 residues. Germline loops: CDR1 MNHEY, CDR2 SVGAGI. This CDR3 is CASSGTGWDQPQHF. CDR3 bases: TGTGCCAGCAGCGGGACAGGGTGGGATCAGCCCCAGCATTTT.